These 21 T cell receptor beta chains were all obtained from the same sample, sequenced in a study of blood T cell repertoires in COVID-19. The table came from immunoSEQ multiplex PCR; TCRdb's copy has only in-frame clones and leaves some out. Of 200,000 to 300,000 clones listed, more than 85% are singletons. Sequencing was performed on peripheral blood. These receptors came from a person aged 18-35 years with COVID-19, enrolled during active disease.

The rearrangement uses TRBV9 and TRBJ2-2; D remains unclear. The germline V gene encodes CDR1 SGDLS and CDR2 YYNGEE. Trimming removed 2 bases from V and 3 bases from J, with 8 bases in between. The length of the CDR3 is 14 residues. The CDR3 sequence is CASSVFVDTGELFF. DNA for the CDR3: TGTGCCAGCAGCGTTTTTGTAGACACCGGGGAGCTGTTTTTT.

This chain joins TRBV2 and TRBJ2-7, with 7 bases fitting TRBD1. Germline lookup yields CDR1 SNHLY and CDR2 FYNNEI. The CDR3 contains 15 residues. The J segment lost 6 bases and the V segment lost 8 bases, leaving 16 bases of the junction unmatched. CDR3 amino acids: CASPRPSGQRVEQYF. CDR3 DNA: TGTGCCAGCCCCCGACCCTCGGGACAGAGGGTCGAGCAGTACTTC.

This chain uses TRBV11-2 with TRBJ2-1; 14 positions match TRBD2. The CDR3 runs to 18 residues. V lost 3 bases to trimming and J lost 0 bases; unmatched junction nucleotides: 4. Germline V gene data show CDR1 as SGHAT and CDR2 as FQNNGV. CDR3 residues: CASSFGLAGGVSYNEQFF. For the CDR3, the DNA is TGTGCCAGCAGCTTTGGACTAGCGGGAGGCGTCTCCTACAATGAGCAGTTCTTC.

The chain uses TRBV10-1 and TRBJ1-2; possibly TRBD1 for D (6 bases). The V end lost 11 bases, the J end lost 4 bases, and 20 bases lay between the germline ends. The CDR3 runs 14 residues. The germline CDR1 and CDR2 sequences are WNHNN and SYGVQD (reference sequence). CDR3 nucleotides: TGCGCCGTACCAGGACAGAACCACTGCTATGGCTACACCTTC. It encodes CAVPGQNHCYGYTF.

This chain links TRBV5-1 with TRBJ2-7; D may be TRBD1 (6 bases). Germline V gene lookup returns CDR1 SGHRS and CDR2 YFSETQ. CDR3 length: 13 residues. The V and J ends lost 5 bases and 2 bases respectively, with 11 bases between them. CDR3 bases: TGCGCCAGCAGGGGGGACATCCCCTACGAGCAGTACTTC. Amino acids: CASRGDIPYEQYF.

A single count supports this clone. The V and J genes are TRBV19 and TRBJ2-4; TRBD1 matches at 10 bases. V shed 5 bases and J 8 bases; nucleotides not matched to a gene: 15. This CDR3 has 17 residues. Germline V gene data show CDR1 as LNHDA and CDR2 as SQIVND (reference sequence). CDR3 DNA: TGTGCCAGTAGTTTCCGGACAGGGGGTTTGGGAGTTGACATTCAGTACTTC. Translating gives CASSFRTGGLGVDIQYF.

The gene calls are TRBV2 and TRBJ2-3, with a possible D match to TRBD2 (6 bases). The germline gives CDR1 SNHLY, CDR2 FYNNEI. The CDR3 runs 12 residues. The V and J ends lost 11 bases and 0 bases respectively, with 9 bases between them. The CDR3 region is CAPGTSTDTQYF. As DNA, the CDR3 is TGTGCCCCTGGGACTAGCACAGATACGCAGTATTTT.

The chain uses TRBV7-9 and TRBJ2-2; TRBD2 matches at 9 bases. This CDR3 region has 17 residues. Germline CDR1 SEHNR, CDR2 FQNEAQ (reference sequence). The junction had 3 bases not matched to a gene; V was cut back by 0 bases and J by 1 base. The CDR3 DNA reads TGTGCCAGCAGCTTAGCGCGACTAGCGGAGAACACCGGGGAGCTGTTTTTT. This gives the protein CASSLARLAENTGELFF.

The gene calls are TRBV3-1 (or the pseudogene TRBV3-2) and TRBJ2-1; 12 positions match TRBD2. V lost 5 bases, J lost 7 bases, and 6 bases stayed unmatched. Germline V CDR1 and CDR2: LGHDT, YNNKEL (reference sequence). The CDR3 is 15 residues long. CDR3 coding DNA: TGTGCCAGCAGCACCCTAGCGGGAGGGGGGAATGAGCAGTTCTTC. Translation gives CASSTLAGGGNEQFF.

As DNA, the CDR3 is TGTGCCTGGATAGGACAGGGGAACACTGAAGCTTTCTTT. Encoded protein: CAWIGQGNTEAFF. This chain connects TRBV30 to TRBJ1-1; 8 bases agree with TRBD1. The germline V gene has CDR1 GTSNPN and CDR2 SVGIG (reference sequence). The CDR3 has 13 residues. With 4 bases clipped from V and 1 base from J, the junction kept 2 bases outside the gene matches. Combining the CDR3 with reference TRBV30 and TRBJ1-1 gives the whole variable domain SQTIHQWPATLVQPVGSPLSLECTVEGTSNPNLYWYRQAAGRGLQLLFYSVGIGQISSEVPQNLSASRPQDRQFILSSKKLLLSDSGFYLCAWIGQGNTEAFFGQGTRLTVV.

CDR3 in amino acids: CASSSSSGELFF. The CDR3 DNA reads as TGTGCCAGCAGTTCAAGCTCGGGGGAGCTGTTTTTT. This sequence joins TRBV28 and TRBJ2-2; D is ambiguous. CDR3 length equals 12 residues. Germline CDR1 is MDHEN and CDR2 is SYDVKM. V shed 4 bases and J shed 8 bases, with 8 bases lying between them. The full variable domain, its missing parts supplied by reference TRBV28 and TRBJ2-2, is DVKVTQSSRYLVKRTGEKVFLECVQDMDHENMFWYRQDPGLGLRLIYFSYDVKMKEKGDIPEGYSVSREKKERFSLILESASTNQTSMYLCASSSSSGELFFGEGSRLTVL.

The chain uses TRBV7-2 and TRBJ2-1, with a weak D call TRBD1 (5 bases). Germline V gene lookup returns CDR1 SGHTA and CDR2 FQGNSA. V dropped 1 base and J dropped 5 bases, with 9 bases sitting between them. The CDR3 length is 14 residues. The CDR3 coding sequence is TGTGCCAGCAGCTTAGTCCACAGGAACAATGAGCAGTTCTTC. It yields the protein CASSLVHRNNEQFF.

The chain recombines TRBV11-2 with TRBJ2-1, with 11 bases identical to TRBD2. The length of the CDR3 is 17 residues. V was pared by 5 bases and J by 8 bases, with 14 bases of the junction left unmatched. Germline CDR1 and CDR2: SGHAT and FQNNGV. Here the CDR3 reads CASSPGLAGRGGDEQFF. The CDR3 bases are TGTGCCAGCAGCCCAGGACTAGCGGGTAGGGGAGGGGATGAGCAGTTCTTC.

The rearrangement uses TRBV9 and TRBJ2-7, with 7 bases that match TRBD2. Germline V CDR1 and CDR2: SGDLS, YYNGEE. The CDR3 sequence is 16 residues long. V shed 4 bases, J shed 5 bases, and the junction held 15 bases outside the gene matches. In DNA form, the CDR3 reads TGTGCCAGCAGCAATCGGGGGAGTGCGGGAGCAGACGAGCAGTACTTC. Amino acid sequence: CASSNRGSAGADEQYF.

V gene TRBV6-5 combines with J gene TRBJ1-5, with D possibly TRBD1 on 5 matching bases. There are 16 residues in the CDR3. The germline V gene has CDR1 MNHEY and CDR2 SVGAGI. V was cut by 2 bases and J by 4 bases, with 15 bases left in between. The CDR3 loop is CASSYGGQGSNQPQHF. The CDR3 DNA sequence: TGTGCCAGCAGTTACGGTGGGCAGGGAAGTAATCAGCCCCAGCATTTT.

The chain recombines TRBV7-2 with TRBJ2-7; 9 bases match TRBD1. CDR1 and CDR2 from the germline V gene are SGHTA and FQGNSA. This CDR3 is built from 14 residues. The J segment lost 2 bases and the V segment lost 7 bases, leaving 6 bases of the junction unmatched. This CDR3 reads CASTSGTGTYEQYF. CDR3 nucleotide sequence: TGTGCCAGCACCTCAGGGACAGGGACCTACGAGCAGTACTTC.

This clone appeared a single time. This sequence joins TRBV7-9 and TRBJ1-3, with D possibly TRBD1 on 6 matching bases. V was trimmed by 5 bases and J by 2 bases, leaving 16 bases between them. The V gene's germline CDR1 is SEHNR and CDR2 FQNEAQ (reference sequence). The CDR3 totals 16 residues. CDR3 nucleotide sequence: TGTGCCAGCAGCCCAGAACAGGGTTTGGCTGGAAACACCATATATTTT. Amino acids: CASSPEQGLAGNTIYF.

This clone was found once. This chain joins TRBV7-9 and TRBJ1-2, with TRBD1 matching over 9 bases. Per the germline V gene, CDR1 is SEHNR and CDR2 is FQNEAQ (reference sequence). The trim removed 4 bases at V and 8 bases at J, leaving 17 bases unmatched. The length of the CDR3 is 17 residues. CDR3 sequence: CASSSANTGTGTSGYTF. CDR3 in DNA: TGTGCCAGCAGCTCCGCCAACACCGGGACAGGGACCTCGGGCTACACCTTC.

In DNA form, the CDR3 reads TGTGCCAGCAGCCGGGACTCCCTACAAGAGACCCAGTACTTC. Protein: CASSRDSLQETQYF. The chain combines TRBV6-5 with TRBJ2-5; D may be TRBD2 (6 bases). V was cut by 6 bases and J by 2 bases, with 13 bases left in between. The CDR3 sequence is 14 residues long. Germline V gene lookup returns CDR1 MNHEY and CDR2 SVGAGI.

This clone appeared a few times. V usage is TRBV27 and J usage is TRBJ2-3; D is unclear. V gave up 5 bases and J gave up 5 bases, with 8 bases separating them. This CDR3 contains 12 residues. Germline assignment: CDR1 MNHEY and CDR2 SMNVEV (reference sequence). The CDR3 nucleotides are TGTGCCAGCAGTGCCATGAGAGATACGCAGTATTTT. Translating gives CASSAMRDTQYF.

J is TRBJ2-1 and V is TRBV5-4; 9 bases line up with TRBD1. The CDR3 sequence is 14 residues long. V was pared by 0 bases and J by 7 bases, with 2 bases of the junction left unmatched. Germline CDR1 is SGHNT and CDR2 is YYREEE (reference sequence). In DNA form, the CDR3 reads TGTGCCAGCAGCTTGGGACAGGGGGAGAATGAGCAGTTCTTC. This encodes CASSLGQGENEQFF.